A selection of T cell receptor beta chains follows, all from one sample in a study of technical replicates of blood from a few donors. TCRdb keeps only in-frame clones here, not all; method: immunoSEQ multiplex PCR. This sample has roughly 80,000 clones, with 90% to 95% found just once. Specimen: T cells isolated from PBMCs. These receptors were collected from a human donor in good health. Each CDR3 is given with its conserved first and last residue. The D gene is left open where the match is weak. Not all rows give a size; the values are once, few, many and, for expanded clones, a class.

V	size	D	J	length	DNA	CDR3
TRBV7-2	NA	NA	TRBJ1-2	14	TGTGCCAGCAAAGCTTCTATAACAGATTATGGCTACACCTTC	CASKASITDYGYTF
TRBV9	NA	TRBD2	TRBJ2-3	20	TGTGCCAGCAGCGTAGGTGATAGCGGGGGTAGCGCAGGCCCCACAGATACGCAGTATTTT	CASSVGDSGGSAGPTDTQYF
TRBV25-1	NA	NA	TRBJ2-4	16	TGTGCCAGCAGTGAAAACCCGGGTGGGTCTCCCTACATTCAGTACTTC	CASSENPGGSPYIQYF
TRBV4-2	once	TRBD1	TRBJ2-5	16	TGTGCCAGCAGTCGAGAGGGTGGACAGGGGTCAGAGACCCAGTACTTC	CASSREGGQGSETQYF
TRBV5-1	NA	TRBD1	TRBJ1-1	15	TGCGCCAGCAGCCTACGACAGGGGATGAACACTGAAGCTTTCTTT	CASSLRQGMNTEAFF
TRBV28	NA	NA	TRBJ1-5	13	TGTGCCAGCCGAGGGCAGCTCAATCAGCCCCAGCATTTT	CASRGQLNQPQHF
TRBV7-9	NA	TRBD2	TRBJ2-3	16	TGTGCCAGCAGCACAGCTGCTAGCGGGGCTGGAGATACGCAGTATTTT	CASSTAASGAGDTQYF
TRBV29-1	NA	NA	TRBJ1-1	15	TGCAGCGTTGAAGATCCTCGGTTCGGGTACACTGAAGCTTTCTTT	CSVEDPRFGYTEAFF
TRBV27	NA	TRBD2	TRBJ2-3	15	TGTGCCAGCAGTCGTAGCGGGGGAAGCACAGATACGCAGTATTTT	CASSRSGGSTDTQYF
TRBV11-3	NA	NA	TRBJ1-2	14	TGTGCCAGCAGCTCCTACCGGACGGAGGATGGCTACACCTTC	CASSSYRTEDGYTF
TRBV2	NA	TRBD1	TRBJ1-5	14	TGTGCCAGCAGTGATAGACAGGGTAGTCAGCCCCAGCATTTT	CASSDRQGSQPQHF
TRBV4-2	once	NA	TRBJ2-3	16	TGTGCCAGCAGCCCCCGGACAAGGACAAGCACAGATACGCAGTATTTT	CASSPRTRTSTDTQYF
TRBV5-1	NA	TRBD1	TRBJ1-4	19	TGCGCCAGCAGCTTACAAGGGACAGGGAGTGGCGCAACTAATGAAAAACTGTTTTTT	CASSLQGTGSGATNEKLFF
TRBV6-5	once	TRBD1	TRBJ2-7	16	TGTGCCAGCAGTTCCCCCGGGCCCACAGGGGCCTACGAGCAGTACTTC	CASSSPGPTGAYEQYF
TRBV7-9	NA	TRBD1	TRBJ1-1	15	TGTGCCAGCAGCTTTTCGGGGACAGCTAACACTGAAGCTTTCTTT	CASSFSGTANTEAFF
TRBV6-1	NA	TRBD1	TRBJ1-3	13	TGTGCCAGCACCATCCAGGGGGCGGACACCATATATTTT	CASTIQGADTIYF
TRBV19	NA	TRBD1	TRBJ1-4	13	TGTGCCAGTAGTATGACAGGGGCAGAAAAACTGTTTTTT	CASSMTGAEKLFF
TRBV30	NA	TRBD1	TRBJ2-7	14	TGTGCCTGGATTAGACAGGGAAGAACCTACGAGCAGTACTTC	CAWIRQGRTYEQYF
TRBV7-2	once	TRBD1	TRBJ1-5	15	TGTGCCAGCAGCTCCTTTGGACAGGGGAGTCAGCCCCAGCATTTT	CASSSFGQGSQPQHF
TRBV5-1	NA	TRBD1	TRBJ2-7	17	TGCGCCAGCAGCTCCCTGGCCACAGGGGGGAGGTCCTACGAGCAGTACTTC	CASSSLATGGRSYEQYF
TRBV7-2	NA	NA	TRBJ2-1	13	TGTGCCAGCAGCAAGGCCGTCGGGGATGAGCAGTTCTTC	CASSKAVGDEQFF
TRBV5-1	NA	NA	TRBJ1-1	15	TGCGCCAGCAGCTTCGCCCCTGGCATGAACACTGAAGCTTTCTTT	CASSFAPGMNTEAFF
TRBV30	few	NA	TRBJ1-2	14	TGTGCCTGGCAGGGGTTCGGGAGGTGGGGTGGCTACACCTTC	CAWQGFGRWGGYTF
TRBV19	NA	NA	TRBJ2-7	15	TGTGCCAGTAGACCGGGATCCAGTTCCTCCTACGAGCAGTACTTC	CASRPGSSSSYEQYF
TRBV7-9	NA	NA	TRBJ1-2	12	TGTGCTCCGCATCCTCGGTTGTATGGCTACACCTTC	CAPHPRLYGYTF
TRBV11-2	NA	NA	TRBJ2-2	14	TGTGCCAGCAGCTTAGGGCACAGGGTCGGGGAGCTGTTTTTT	CASSLGHRVGELFF
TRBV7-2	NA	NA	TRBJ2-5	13	TGTGCCAGCAGCCCGGGTCTCCAAGAGACCCAGTACTTC	CASSPGLQETQYF
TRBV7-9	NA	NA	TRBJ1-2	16	TGTGCCAGCAGCTTAGGATCCGCGGGAGGAGTTGGTGGCTACACCTTC	CASSLGSAGGVGGYTF
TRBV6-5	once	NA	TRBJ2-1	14	TGTGCCAGCAGTAGACAGTTTAACTACAATGAGCAGTTCTTC	CASSRQFNYNEQFF
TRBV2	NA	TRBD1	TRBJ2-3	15	TGTGCCAGCCGACGCTACAGGGGGCGGCCAGATACGCAGTATTTT	CASRRYRGRPDTQYF
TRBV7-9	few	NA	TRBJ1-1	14	TGTGCCAGCAGCTTAGGGGGAGGGCCAATGTGGGCTTTCTTT	CASSLGGGPMWAFF
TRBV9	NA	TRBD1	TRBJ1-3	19	TGTGCCAGCAGCGTACCTAAGACCGGGACAGGCAGCTCTGGAAACACCATATATTTT	CASSVPKTGTGSSGNTIYF
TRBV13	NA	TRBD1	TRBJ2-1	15	TGTGCCAGCAGCTTAGGAACGGGACAGTACAATGAGCAGTTCTTC	CASSLGTGQYNEQFF
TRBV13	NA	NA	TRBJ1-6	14	TGTGCCAGCAGCAACCGGGACTGGAATTCACCCCTCCACTTT	CASSNRDWNSPLHF
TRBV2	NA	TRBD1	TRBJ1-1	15	TGTGCCAGCTTCTTGGGACAGGGGGCCAACACTGAAGCTTTCTTT	CASFLGQGANTEAFF
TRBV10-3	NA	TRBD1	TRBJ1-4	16	TGTGCCATCAGTGAGTCGATTTGGACAGGGGGCCCCCCGCCTATTTTT	CAISESIWTGGPPPIF
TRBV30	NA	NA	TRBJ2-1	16	TGTGCCTGGAGTGCGCGTACAGGGAGAGGTCAAAATGAGCAGTTCTTC	CAWSARTGRGQNEQFF
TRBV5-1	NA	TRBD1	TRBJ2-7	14	TGCGCCAGCAGCTTAGGACAGGCTAACCCTGTGGAGTACTTC	CASSLGQANPVEYF
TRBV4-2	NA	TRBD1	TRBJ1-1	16	TGTGCCAGCAGCCAAAGAGGAGGACAGGGGAACACTGAAGCTTTCTTT	CASSQRGGQGNTEAFF
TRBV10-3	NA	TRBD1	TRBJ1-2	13	TGTGCCATCAGCGGGACAGCTCCATATGGCTACACCTTC	CAISGTAPYGYTF
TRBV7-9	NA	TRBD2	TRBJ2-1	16	TGTGCCATCAGGACTAGCGGGGGGGTGGTCTACAATGAGCAGTTCTTC	CAIRTSGGVVYNEQFF
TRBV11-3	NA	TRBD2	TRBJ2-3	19	TGTGCCAGCAGCTTAGACGGTCCCTTTGAGCGGGGGGGCCGGGATACGCAGTATTTT	CASSLDGPFERGGRDTQYF
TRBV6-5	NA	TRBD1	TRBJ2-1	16	TGTGCCAGCAGTTTCGACAGGGGGCAAGGGGACAATGAGCAGTTCTTC	CASSFDRGQGDNEQFF
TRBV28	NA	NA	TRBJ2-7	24	TGTGCCAGCAGTTTAAGGGCGGGGACGGCCACAACCTCCCTAGAGACTACGGGCTCCTACGAGCAGTACTTC	CASSLRAGTATTSLETTGSYEQYF
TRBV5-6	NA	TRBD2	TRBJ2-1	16	TGTGCCAGCAGCTGGGGCGGGAGCGGGAAGGACTATGAGCAGTTCTTC	CASSWGGSGKDYEQFF
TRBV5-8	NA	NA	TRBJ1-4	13	TGTGCCAGCAGCTTACAGTCCGATGAAAAACTGTTTTTT	CASSLQSDEKLFF
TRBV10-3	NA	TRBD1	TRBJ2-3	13	TGTGCCACCGGGACAGGGGAGGATGGTACGCAGTATTTT	CATGTGEDGTQYF
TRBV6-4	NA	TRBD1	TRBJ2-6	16	TGTGCCAGCAGTGGGACAGGGGGCGCTGGGGCCAACGTCCTGACTTTC	CASSGTGGAGANVLTF
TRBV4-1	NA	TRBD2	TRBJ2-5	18	TGCGCCAGCAGCCAAGAGTGGTACCGACTAGCGGGAGCAGAGACCCAGTACTTC	CASSQEWYRLAGAETQYF